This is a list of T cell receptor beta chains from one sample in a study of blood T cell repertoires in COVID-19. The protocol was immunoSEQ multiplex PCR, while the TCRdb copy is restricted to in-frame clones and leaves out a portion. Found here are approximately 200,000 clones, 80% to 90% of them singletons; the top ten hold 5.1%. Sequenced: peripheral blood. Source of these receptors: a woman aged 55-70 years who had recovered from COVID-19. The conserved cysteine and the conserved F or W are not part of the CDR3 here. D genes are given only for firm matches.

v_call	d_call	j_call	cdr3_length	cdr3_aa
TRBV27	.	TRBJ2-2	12	ASSLAGITGELF
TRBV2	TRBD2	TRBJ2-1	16	ASSAIAGVPVDYNEQF
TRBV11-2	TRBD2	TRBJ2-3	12	ASSPGGGPDTQY
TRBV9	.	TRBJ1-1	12	ASSVATSAAEAF
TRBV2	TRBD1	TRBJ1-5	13	ASSEAGQQTQPQH
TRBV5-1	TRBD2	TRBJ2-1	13	ASSYAGGTYNEQF
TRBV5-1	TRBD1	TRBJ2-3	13	ASSKDRASTDTQY
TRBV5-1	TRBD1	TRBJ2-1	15	ASSLEIGTGGRNEQF
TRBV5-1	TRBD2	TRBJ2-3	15	ASTASSGGTSTDTQY
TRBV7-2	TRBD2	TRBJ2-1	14	ASSFGSAGAYNEQF
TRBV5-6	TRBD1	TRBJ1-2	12	ASSSGQGQWGYT
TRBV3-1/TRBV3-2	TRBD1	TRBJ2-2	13	ASSLWDRGTGELF
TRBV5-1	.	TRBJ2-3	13	ASSLGAPSTDTQY
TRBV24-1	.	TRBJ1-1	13	ATSDLAGADTEAF
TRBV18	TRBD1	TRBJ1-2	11	ASSQDREYGYT
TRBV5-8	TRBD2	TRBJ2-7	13	ASSFLAGSSYEQY
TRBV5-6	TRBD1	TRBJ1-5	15	ASSFHRGSYSNQPQH
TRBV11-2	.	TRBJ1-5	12	ASSLDGGDQPQH
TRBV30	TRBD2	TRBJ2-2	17	AWSVMKVTSGGAAGELF
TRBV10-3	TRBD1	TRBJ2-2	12	AIKGGPGTGELF
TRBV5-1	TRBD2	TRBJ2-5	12	ASSHGTNQETQY
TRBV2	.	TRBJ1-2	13	ASSPRGGSGISYT